One and the same sample provided the 23 T cell receptor beta chains below, sequenced in a study of identical twins. TCRdb reanalysed the 5' RACE reads using MiXCR and keeps one entry per CDR3 protein. The table shows around 550,000 distinct CDR3 sequences, with 12% to 15% occurring only once. The sample was also linked to a second study, of yellow fever vaccine responses in identical twins.

Sequencing was carried out using CD4+ T cells sorted from blood. These receptors were collected from a woman between 18 and 29 years old in good health.

This clonotype was observed at least ten times. This sequence joins TRBV5-1 and TRBJ1-2; D remains unclear. The V gene's germline CDR1 is SGHRS and CDR2 YFSETQ. The CDR3 has 13 amino acids. Trimming left V 5 bases short and J 3 bases short, with 11 bases between. CDR3 loop: CASRDRLDYGYTF. DNA for the CDR3: TGCGCCAGCAGAGATAGGCTGGACTATGGCTACACCTTC.

This clonotype appeared a few times. The chain recombines TRBV4-1 with TRBJ2-7; D unresolved. The CDR3 extends over 13 amino acids. V lost 0 bases, J lost 9 bases, and 12 bases lay in between. Germline V gene sequence: CDR1 MGHRA, CDR2 YSYEKL. For the CDR3, the DNA is TGCGCCAGCAGCCAAGATGTGCAGATAGGGCAGTACGTC. Its translation: CASSQDVQIGQYV.

A note on this clonotype: The CDR3 does not end in the conserved phenylalanine or tryptophan, so this is likely a read error. This chain uses TRBV10-3 with TRBJ2-1; D remains unclear. V shed 6 bases and J shed 4 bases, with 19 bases lying between them. Looked up from germline, CDR1 is ENHRY and CDR2 is SYGVKD. The CDR3 spans 16 residues. The CDR3: CAISKPRVTSYNEQFI. CDR3 nucleotides: TGTGCCATCAGCAAGCCCAGAGTTACCTCTTACAATGAGCAGTTCATC.

The chain combines TRBV3-1 with TRBJ2-7; 7 bases agree with TRBD2. The length of the CDR3 is 15 residues. Germline V gene lookup returns CDR1 LGHDT and CDR2 YNNKEL (reference sequence). V trimming: 1 base; J trimming: 2 bases; junction bases outside the gene matches: 5. CDR3 nucleotide sequence: TGTGCCAGCAGCCAAGTCTCGGGAGGCGCCTACGAGCAGTACTTC. Translating gives CASSQVSGGAYEQYF.

This clonotype showed up just a few times. The V call is TRBV27, the J call TRBJ2-2; D possibly corresponds to TRBD2 (6 bases). Germline CDR1 is MNHEY and CDR2 is SMNVEV (reference sequence). V was cut by 3 bases and J by 6 bases, with 11 bases left in between. CDR3 size: 14 residues. The CDR3 DNA reads as TGTGCCAGCAGTTTTCCAGGGAGGTCCGGGGAGCTGTTTTTT. It encodes CASSFPGRSGELFF.

CDR3: CASRDGRTISGANVLTF. CDR3 coding DNA: TGTGCCAGCAGGGATGGCAGGACCATCTCTGGGGCCAACGTCCTGACTTTC. The rearrangement uses TRBV27 and TRBJ2-6; D unclear. The V end lost 6 bases, the J end lost 0 bases, and 15 bases lay between the germline ends. Germline V gene sequence: CDR1 MNHEY, CDR2 SMNVEV (reference sequence). The CDR3 is 17 residues long.

This clonotype was seen a handful of times. This sequence joins TRBV28 and TRBJ2-3; 8 nucleotides agree with TRBD2. The CDR3 sequence is 18 residues long. Germline V gives CDR1 MDHEN, CDR2 SYDVKM. V shed 6 bases and J 0 bases; nucleotides not matched to a gene: 14. CDR3 DNA: TGTGCCAGCAGCCTTACTAGCGGAGGCCCTCTTAGCACAGATACGCAGTATTTT. This codes for CASSLTSGGPLSTDTQYF.

This clonotype has at least ten counts. J is TRBJ1-4 and V is TRBV3-1; 7 bases agree with TRBD1. V lost 5 bases and J lost 11; bases outside the gene matches: 11. Germline V gene lookup returns CDR1 LGHDT and CDR2 YNNKEL (reference sequence). The CDR3 length is 14 residues. The CDR3 loop is CASSSDRSLVKLFF. The CDR3 DNA reads as TGTGCCAGCAGCTCGGACAGGTCGTTGGTGAAACTGTTTTTT. Together with reference TRBV3-1 and TRBJ1-4, the CDR3 gives the full variable domain: DTAVSQTPKYLVTQMGNDKSIKCEQNLGHDTMYWYKQDSKKFLKIMFSYNNKELIINETVPNRFSPKSPDKAHLNLHINSLELGDSAVYFCASSSDRSLVKLFFGSGTQLSVL.

This clonotype was counted a few times. The V gene is TRBV7-6, the J gene TRBJ2-7; D might be TRBD2 (5 bases). V was cut by 1 base and J by 0 bases, with 13 bases left in between. CDR3 length equals 16 residues. From germline, CDR1 is SGHVS and CDR2 FNYEAQ. In DNA, the CDR3 is TGTGCCAGCAGCTTAGGTGGGGAGCGTAGCTCCTACGAGCAGTACTTC. As protein: CASSLGGERSSYEQYF.

The CDR3: CSVDASGPSGIYEQYF. The CDR3, as DNA: TGCAGCGTTGACGCTAGTGGCCCTAGCGGAATCTACGAGCAGTACTTC. The chain links TRBV29-1 to TRBJ2-7; 7 bases are a match to TRBD2. Trimming cost V 3 bases and J 3 bases; bases outside gene matches: 14. This CDR3 has 16 amino acids. The germline V gene has CDR1 SQVTM and CDR2 ANQGSEA.

This clonotype has only a few counts. Relative to the germline gene, one junction end is altered; a read error may explain this. V and J are TRBV6-1 and TRBJ2-1; D might be TRBD1 (5 bases). CDR3 size: 13 residues. Germline V CDR1 and CDR2: MNHNS, SASEGT. CDR3 loop: CASTEWGNNEQFF. Here the CDR3 DNA reads TGTGCCAGCACTGAATGGGGCAACAATGAGCAGTTCTTC.

There are many counts of this clonotype. The chain is built from TRBV5-1 and TRBJ2-3; D possibly uses TRBD1 or TRBD2 (5 bases each). The CDR3 runs to 15 residues. The germline V gene encodes CDR1 SGHRS and CDR2 YFSETQ. Trimming stripped 1 base from V and 1 base from J, with 10 bases between. The CDR3 spells CASSLNGAGTDTQYF. The CDR3 bases are TGCGCCAGCAGCTTGAACGGGGCCGGCACAGATACGCAGTATTTT. The full variable domain, its missing parts supplied by reference TRBV5-1 and TRBJ2-3, is KAGVTQTPRYLIKTRGQQVTLSCSPISGHRSVSWYQQTPGQGLQFLFEYFSETQRNKGNFPGRFSGRQFSNSRSEMNVSTLELGDSALYLCASSLNGAGTDTQYFGPGTRLTVL.

V gene TRBV11-2 combines with J gene TRBJ2-2; no clear D. Germline lookup yields CDR1 SGHAT and CDR2 FQNNGV. The germline V and J ends were trimmed by 4 bases and 4 bases, with 10 bases remaining between them. This CDR3 is built from 14 residues. The chain's CDR3 is CASSSKAATGELFF. In DNA, the CDR3 is TGTGCCAGCAGCTCCAAGGCGGCCACCGGGGAGCTGTTTTTT.

This clonotype has just a few counts. The rearrangement joins TRBV2 to TRBJ2-3, with D possibly TRBD2 on 5 matching bases. CDR1 SNHLY and CDR2 FYNNEI come from the germline V gene. Trimming took off 4 bases at V and 4 bases at J, with 15 bases between the two ends. The CDR3 totals 15 residues. This CDR3 reads CASSGLASNADTQYF. The CDR3 bases are TGTGCCAGCAGTGGGCTAGCATCCAATGCAGATACGCAGTATTTT.

This clonotype was observed a handful of times. V usage is TRBV3-1 and J usage is TRBJ2-6; no firm D call. Germline V CDR1 and CDR2: LGHDT, YNNKEL (reference sequence). The CDR3 sequence is 16 residues long. V was cut by 3 bases and J by 5 bases, with 14 bases left in between. CDR3 in amino acids: CASSHTTSRWANVLTF. CDR3 in DNA: TGTGCCAGCAGCCACACTACTTCCCGGTGGGCCAACGTCCTGACTTTC.

There are a few counts of this clonotype. The genes are TRBV6-1 and TRBJ2-1; D is uncertain. The germline V and J ends were trimmed by 6 bases and 0 bases, with 15 bases remaining between them. Germline values: CDR1 MNHNS, CDR2 SASEGT. The CDR3 has 16 amino acids. CDR3: CASSPGSLGSYNEQFF. As DNA, the CDR3 is TGTGCCAGCAGCCCTGGGTCCCTTGGCTCCTACAATGAGCAGTTCTTC.

This clonotype has only a few counts. The chain carries TRBV11-3 and TRBJ2-1, with unresolved D. The CDR3 sequence is 14 residues long. Trimming removed 6 bases from V and 6 bases from J, with 15 bases in between. From germline, CDR1 is SGHNT and CDR2 YENEEA. CDR3 coding DNA: TGTGCCAGCAGACTTTCGGGCCCGGGCAATGAGCAGTTCTTC. Its translation: CASRLSGPGNEQFF.

This chain uses TRBV3-1 with TRBJ2-2; D unclear. The CDR3 is 15 residues long. The V gene lost 1 base and the J gene lost 1 base, with 7 bases spanning the gap. Germline V CDR1 and CDR2: LGHDT, YNNKEL (reference sequence). CDR3 sequence (DNA): TGTGCCAGCAGCCAAGCCCGACAGAACACCGGGGAGCTGTTTTTT. Encoded protein: CASSQARQNTGELFF.

The sample holds a few counts of this clonotype. The V call is TRBV18, the J call TRBJ2-2; 12 nucleotides line up with TRBD1. The CDR3 is made up of 17 amino acids. Per the germline V gene, CDR1 is KGHSH and CDR2 is LQKENI. V lost 6 bases, J lost 5 bases, and 10 bases stayed unmatched. CDR3 coding DNA: TGTGCCAGCTCTCCCCCCGGGACAGGGGGCCAAACCGGGGAGCTGTTTTTT. Protein: CASSPPGTGGQTGELFF.

This clonotype was counted a few times. V usage is TRBV29-1 and J usage is TRBJ1-1; tentatively, D is TRBD1 (5 bases). V dropped 4 bases and J dropped 0 bases, with 12 bases sitting between them. Germline V CDR1 and CDR2: SQVTM, ANQGSEA. The CDR3 totals 14 residues. The CDR3 DNA sequence: TGCAGCGTTGCCGACGGGACTATGAACACTGAAGCTTTCTTT. As protein: CSVADGTMNTEAFF.

The chain joins TRBV18 to TRBJ2-7; D gene uncertain. The CDR3 consists of 14 residues. CDR1 and CDR2 from the germline V gene are KGHSH and LQKENI. V gave up 3 bases and J gave up 1 base, with 10 bases separating them. The CDR3 loop is CASSPNEWSYEQYV. The CDR3 coding sequence is TGTGCCAGCTCACCCAATGAGTGGTCCTACGAGCAGTACGTC.

This clonotype was picked up a small number of times. This chain connects TRBV5-1 to TRBJ2-5; the match to TRBD2 covers 13 bases. CDR1 SGHRS and CDR2 YFSETQ come from the germline V gene. The CDR3 contains 19 residues. Unmatched junction bases numbered 10, after V lost 0 bases and J lost 2 bases. CDR3 bases: TGCGCCAGCAGCTTGGTTCGACTAGCGGGGGGAATGATGCAAGAGACCCAGTACTTC. Encoded protein: CASSLVRLAGGMMQETQYF. The whole variable domain, filled in from reference TRBV5-1 and TRBJ2-5, reads KAGVTQTPRYLIKTRGQQVTLSCSPISGHRSVSWYQQTPGQGLQFLFEYFSETQRNKGNFPGRFSGRQFSNSRSEMNVSTLELGDSALYLCASSLVRLAGGMMQETQYFGPGTRLLVL.

The chain links TRBV2 to TRBJ1-2, with D possibly TRBD1 on 5 matching bases. Per the germline V gene, CDR1 is SNHLY and CDR2 is FYNNEI. This CDR3 region has 16 residues. V lost 4 bases and J 7 bases, leaving 22 bases between the germline ends. The CDR3 sequence is CASSGQMGTGPSGYTF. The CDR3 region has the DNA TGTGCCAGCAGTGGTCAAATGGGGACCGGGCCTTCTGGCTACACCTTC.